Listed below are T cell receptor beta chains from one sample, sequenced in a study of shared clonotypes between healthy human individuals. The assay was immunoSEQ multiplex PCR, and TCRdb's table has in-frame clones only and misses some. There are a few million clones in the sample; roughly 93% occur only once, and about 1.7% lies in the top ten. Sequencing used naive CD8+ T cells from PBMCs. These receptors were taken from a man between 18 and 35 years old in good health. Some clones in this sample may be carry-over from other donors' samples. CDR3s include the opening cysteine and the closing phenylalanine or tryptophan. The D gene is left open where the match is weak. A row's size may be missing; if present it is once, few, many or a size class.

V,size,J,D,DNA,CDR3
TRBV4-1,.,TRBJ1-5,.,TGCGCCAGCAGCCAGGGGGGAAGCAATCAGCCCCAGCATTTT,CASSQGGSNQPQHF
TRBV28,.,TRBJ2-3,.,TGTGCCAGCAGTTTATGGCTAGCGAAAACAGATACGCAGTATTTT,CASSLWLAKTDTQYF
TRBV14,once,TRBJ2-7,.,TGTGCCAGCAGCCAAGGGCGCACAGGCTACGAGCAGTACTTC,CASSQGRTGYEQYF
TRBV11-1,.,TRBJ2-7,TRBD1,TGTGCCAGCAGCTTAGGGGGACAGGCCTACGAGCAGTACTTC,CASSLGGQAYEQYF
TRBV6-4,.,TRBJ1-5,.,TGTGCCAGCACCCCAGGGGGCAATCAGCCCCAGCATTTT,CASTPGGNQPQHF
TRBV6-5,.,TRBJ1-4,.,TGTGCCAGCAGCCCCTGGGGGAGAACAACTGAAAAACTGTTTTTT,CASSPWGRTTEKLFF
TRBV9,.,TRBJ2-2,.,TGTGCCAGCAGCGTAGTGGGGTTTGCCGGGGAGCTGTTTTTT,CASSVVGFAGELFF
TRBV27,.,TRBJ2-7,TRBD1,TGTGCCAGCAGTTACTTCTACGGACAGGCTACCTACGAGCAGTACTTC,CASSYFYGQATYEQYF
TRBV5-1,.,TRBJ1-5,.,TGCGCCAGCAGCTTGGGGACCGGCAATCAGCCCCAGCATTTT,CASSLGTGNQPQHF
TRBV6-5,once,TRBJ2-5,.,TGTGCCAGCAGTACCGAGGACCCAGAGACCCAGTACTTC,CASSTEDPETQYF
TRBV27,.,TRBJ2-7,.,TGTGCCAGCAGTCCGAACAGGGGACTCTACGAGCAGTACTTC,CASSPNRGLYEQYF
TRBV19,.,TRBJ2-1,.,TGTGCCAGTACCATAGGGCAGGGTCCCTACAATGAGCAGTTCTTC,CASTIGQGPYNEQFF
TRBV13,few,TRBJ1-2,.,TGTGCCAGCAGCCCACGGACACCTAACTATGGCTACACCTTC,CASSPRTPNYGYTF
TRBV6-5,.,TRBJ2-7,TRBD2,TGTGCCAGCAGTTACTCTCCGGGAGGGACCTACGAGCAGTACTTC,CASSYSPGGTYEQYF
TRBV15,.,TRBJ2-5,.,TGTGCCACCAGCAGCGATCGGGACGCCCTCGCCGAGACCCAGTACTTC,CATSSDRDALAETQYF
TRBV10-3,.,TRBJ1-3,.,TGTGCCATCAGTGATTGGGGGGTACCCTCTGGAAACACCATATATTTT,CAISDWGVPSGNTIYF
TRBV18,.,TRBJ2-5,.,TGTGCCAGCTCACCGGCGGACAGACAAGAGACCCAGTACTTC,CASSPADRQETQYF
TRBV30,.,TRBJ2-2,TRBD2,TGTGCCTGGAGCGCCGGGACTAGCGTTGTCACCGGGGAGCTGTTTTTT,CAWSAGTSVVTGELFF
TRBV11-2,.,TRBJ1-4,TRBD1,TGTGCCAGCAGCTTGTTCAAGGGGACAGGGGATGAAAAACTGTTTTTT,CASSLFKGTGDEKLFF
TRBV20-1,.,TRBJ2-5,.,TGCAGTGCTAGAACCCGAGAGACCCAGTACTTC,CSARTRETQYF
TRBV11-3,.,TRBJ2-4,.,TGTGCCAGCAGCTTTCCTACAGGCGAACTAGCCAAAAACATTCAGTACTTC,CASSFPTGELAKNIQYF
TRBV4-1,once,TRBJ2-2,.,TGCGCCAGCAGCCCCGTGGAAGGGGGGACCGGGGAGCTGTTTTTT,CASSPVEGGTGELFF
TRBV28,.,TRBJ1-2,.,TGTGCCAGCAGTTCCTTCCAGGAGAACTATGGCTACACCTTC,CASSSFQENYGYTF
TRBV5-8,.,TRBJ2-2,.,TGTGCCAGCAGCTCGTTGTTCGGGGCCGGGGCCGGGGAGCTGTTTTTT,CASSSLFGAGAGELFF
TRBV10-3,.,TRBJ1-2,TRBD1,TGTGCCATCAGCGGGACAGGGGAGCTTTATGGCTACACCTTC,CAISGTGELYGYTF
TRBV6-5,.,TRBJ2-5,.,TGTGCCAGCAGGCCTACCCCGGGCGTGCCAGAGACCCAGTACTTC,CASRPTPGVPETQYF
TRBV27,.,TRBJ2-7,.,TGTGCCAGCAGTGGGGGCGGAGACAGAACCTACGAGCAGTACTTC,CASSGGGDRTYEQYF
TRBV7-9,.,TRBJ2-3,.,TGTGCCAGCAGCACACATCGACTAGGACCTAGCACAGATACGCAGTATTTT,CASSTHRLGPSTDTQYF
TRBV7-9,.,TRBJ1-4,.,TGTGCCAGCAGCACCAGGACGGCTAATGAAAAACTGTTTTTT,CASSTRTANEKLFF
TRBV7-6,.,TRBJ2-7,TRBD1,TGTGCCAGCAGCCCCCGTGCCATGGGGACAGGGAGCTCCTACGAGCAGTACTTC,CASSPRAMGTGSSYEQYF
TRBV7-8,.,TRBJ1-1,.,TGTGCCAGCAGCGACCATCGAGGGGCGGAGTATGAAGCTTTCTTT,CASSDHRGAEYEAFF
TRBV25-1,once,TRBJ2-3,.,TGTGCCAGCAGTTCCCGGGCGGACGCAGATACGCAGTATTTT,CASSSRADADTQYF
TRBV9,.,TRBJ2-7,TRBD1,TGTGCCAGCAGCGCAACCGGACAGGGGGCCGACGAGCAGTACTTC,CASSATGQGADEQYF